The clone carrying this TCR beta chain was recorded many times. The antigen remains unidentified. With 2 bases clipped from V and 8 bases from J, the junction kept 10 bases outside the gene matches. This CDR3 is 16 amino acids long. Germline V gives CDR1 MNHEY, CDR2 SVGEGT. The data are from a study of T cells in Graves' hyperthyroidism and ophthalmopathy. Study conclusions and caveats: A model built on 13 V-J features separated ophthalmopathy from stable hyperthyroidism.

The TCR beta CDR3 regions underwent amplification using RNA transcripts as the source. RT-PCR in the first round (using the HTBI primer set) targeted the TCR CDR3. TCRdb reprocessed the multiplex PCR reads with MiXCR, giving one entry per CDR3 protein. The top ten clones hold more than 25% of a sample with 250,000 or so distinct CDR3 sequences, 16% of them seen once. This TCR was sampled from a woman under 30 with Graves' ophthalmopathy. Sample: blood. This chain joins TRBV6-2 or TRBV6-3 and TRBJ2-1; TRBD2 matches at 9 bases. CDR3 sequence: CASSYGGGGDVDEQFF. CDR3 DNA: TGTGCCAGCAGTTACGGGGGCGGGGGGGATGTGGATGAGCAGTTCTTC.